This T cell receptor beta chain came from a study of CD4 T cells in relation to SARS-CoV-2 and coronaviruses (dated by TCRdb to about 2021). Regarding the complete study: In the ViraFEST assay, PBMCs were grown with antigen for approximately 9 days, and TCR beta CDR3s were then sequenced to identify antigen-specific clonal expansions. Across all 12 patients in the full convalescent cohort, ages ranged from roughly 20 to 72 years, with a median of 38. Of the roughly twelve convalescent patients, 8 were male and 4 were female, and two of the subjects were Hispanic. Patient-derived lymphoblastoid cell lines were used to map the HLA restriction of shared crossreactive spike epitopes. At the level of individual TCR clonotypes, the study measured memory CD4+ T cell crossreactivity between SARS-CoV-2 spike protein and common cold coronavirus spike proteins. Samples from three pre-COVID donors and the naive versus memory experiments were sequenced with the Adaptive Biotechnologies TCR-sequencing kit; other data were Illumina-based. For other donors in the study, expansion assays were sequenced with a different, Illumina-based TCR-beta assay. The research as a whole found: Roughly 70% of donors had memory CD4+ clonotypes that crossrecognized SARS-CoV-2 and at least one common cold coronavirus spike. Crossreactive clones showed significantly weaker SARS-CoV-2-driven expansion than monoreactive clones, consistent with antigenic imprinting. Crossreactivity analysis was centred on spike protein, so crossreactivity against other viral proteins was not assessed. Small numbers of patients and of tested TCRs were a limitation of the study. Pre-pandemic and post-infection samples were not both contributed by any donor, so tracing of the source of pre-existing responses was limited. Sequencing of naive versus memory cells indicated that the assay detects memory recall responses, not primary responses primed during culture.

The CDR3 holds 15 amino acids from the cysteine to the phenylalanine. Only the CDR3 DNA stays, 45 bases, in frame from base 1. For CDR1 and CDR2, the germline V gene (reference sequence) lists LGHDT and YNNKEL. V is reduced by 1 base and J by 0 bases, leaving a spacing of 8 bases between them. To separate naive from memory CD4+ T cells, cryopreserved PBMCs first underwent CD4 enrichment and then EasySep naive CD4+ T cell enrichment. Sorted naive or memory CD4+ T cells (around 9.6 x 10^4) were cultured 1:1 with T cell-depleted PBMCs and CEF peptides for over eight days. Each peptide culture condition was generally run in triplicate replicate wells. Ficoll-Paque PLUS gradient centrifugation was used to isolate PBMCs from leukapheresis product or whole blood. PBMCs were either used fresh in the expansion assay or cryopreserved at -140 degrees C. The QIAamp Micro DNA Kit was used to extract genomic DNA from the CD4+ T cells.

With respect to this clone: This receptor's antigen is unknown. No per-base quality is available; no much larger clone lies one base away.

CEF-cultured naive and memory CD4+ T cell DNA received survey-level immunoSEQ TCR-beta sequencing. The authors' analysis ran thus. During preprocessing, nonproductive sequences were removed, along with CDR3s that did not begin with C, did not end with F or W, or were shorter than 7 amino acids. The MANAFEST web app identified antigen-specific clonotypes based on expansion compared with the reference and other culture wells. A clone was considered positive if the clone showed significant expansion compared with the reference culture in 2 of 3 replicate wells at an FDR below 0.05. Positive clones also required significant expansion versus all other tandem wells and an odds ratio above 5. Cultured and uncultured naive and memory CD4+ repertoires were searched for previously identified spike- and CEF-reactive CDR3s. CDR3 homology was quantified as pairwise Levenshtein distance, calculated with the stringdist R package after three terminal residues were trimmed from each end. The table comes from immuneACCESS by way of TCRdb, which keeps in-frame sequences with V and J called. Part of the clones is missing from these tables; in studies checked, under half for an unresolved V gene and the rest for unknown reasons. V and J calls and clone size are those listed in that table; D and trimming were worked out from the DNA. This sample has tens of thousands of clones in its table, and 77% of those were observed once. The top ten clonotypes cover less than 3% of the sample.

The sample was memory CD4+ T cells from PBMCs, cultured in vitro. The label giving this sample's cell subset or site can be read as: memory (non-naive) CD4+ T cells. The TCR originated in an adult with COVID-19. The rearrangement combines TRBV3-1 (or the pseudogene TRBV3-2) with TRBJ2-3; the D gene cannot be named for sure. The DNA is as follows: TGTGCCAGCAGCCAAGGGTGGCTTAGCACAGATACGCAGTATTTT. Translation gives CASSQGWLSTDTQYF.